Here is one T cell receptor (beta chain) with its context. These data originate in a study of blood T cell repertoires in COVID-19. Across the whole study: Acute and convalescent COVID-19 samples came from the United States, Italy and Spain.

The V gene's germline CDR1 is LGHNA and CDR2 YNFKEQ. The CDR3 is 17 residues long. Trimming took 0 bases from V and 5 from J; bases not matched to a gene: 6. Here immunoSEQ multiplex PCR was the method, and the copy in TCRdb shows in-frame clones only, minus some. The table records about 55,000 clones, 85% to 90% of them present only once. The chain links TRBV4-2 to TRBJ1-5, with 11 bases lining up with TRBD1. The sequenced sample was peripheral blood. The clonotype comes from a man aged 70-80 years with acute or convalescent COVID-19. CDR3 residues: CASSQEDWTGGDQPQHF. DNA of the CDR3: TGTGCCAGCAGCCAAGAAGATTGGACAGGGGGCGATCAGCCCCAGCATTTT.